These 27 T cell receptor beta chains were sequenced from one sample in a study of T cells after yellow fever vaccination. Each CDR3 protein is one row after TCRdb ran MiXCR on the 5' RACE reads. This table has some 300,000 distinct CDR3 sequences, around 4% appearing once. Specimen: PBMCs, collected on the day of the yellow fever booster vaccination. These receptors were taken from a man aged 18 to 35 who received the YFV17D yellow fever vaccine.

This clonotype appeared many times. The chain combines TRBV5-4 with TRBJ2-3; possibly TRBD2 for D (6 bases). This CDR3 contains 16 residues. Trimming removed 4 bases at V and 1 base at J, with 16 bases between. The germline gives CDR1 SGHNT, CDR2 YYREEE (reference sequence). The CDR3 DNA reads TGTGCCAGCAGCCTTCGACTAGTGGGCGGCACAGATACGCAGTATTTT. It codes for CASSLRLVGGTDTQYF.

This clonotype was observed a few times. J is TRBJ1-2 and V is TRBV7-2; 7 bases match TRBD1. Germline CDR1 SGHTA, CDR2 FQGNSA. The CDR3 is 15 amino acids. J gave up 2 bases and V 3 bases, and 6 bases lay outside the gene matches. CDR3 bases: TGTGCCAGCAGCTTTGAACCGGGACAGAACTATGGCTACACCTTC. This codes for CASSFEPGQNYGYTF.

This clonotype appeared many times. The chain couples TRBV5-1 to TRBJ1-1, with D perhaps matching TRBD1 (6 bases). Trimming took off 5 bases at V and 5 bases at J, with 19 bases between the two ends. The CDR3 consists of 15 residues. Germline CDR1 is SGHRS and CDR2 is YFSETQ. Here the CDR3 DNA reads TGCGCCAGCAGAAACCGACAGGATCCAAGGACTGAAGCTTTCTTT. Protein sequence: CASRNRQDPRTEAFF. Together with reference TRBV5-1 and TRBJ1-1, the CDR3 gives the full variable domain: KAGVTQTPRYLIKTRGQQVTLSCSPISGHRSVSWYQQTPGQGLQFLFEYFSETQRNKGNFPGRFSGRQFSNSRSEMNVSTLELGDSALYLCASRNRQDPRTEAFFGQGTRLTVV.

At least ten counts were recorded for this clonotype. The chain uses TRBV5-1 and TRBJ2-1; 9 bases agree with TRBD2. V was clipped by 0 bases and J by 7 bases; unmatched bases: 5. The CDR3 runs to 15 residues. Germline assignment: CDR1 SGHRS and CDR2 YFSETQ. CDR3 region: CASSLVAGGENEQFF. In nucleotides, the CDR3 is TGCGCCAGCAGCTTGGTTGCGGGGGGGGAGAATGAGCAGTTCTTC.

This clonotype has just a few counts. The rearrangement links TRBV4-2 to TRBJ2-2; maybe TRBD2 (5 bases). The CDR3 has 16 residues. V lost 4 bases to trimming and J lost 6 bases, with 18 bases between them. Germline CDR1 and CDR2: LGHNA and YNFKEQ. CDR3 sequence: CASSLETSGSAGELFF. The DNA of the CDR3 is TGTGCCAGCAGCCTTGAGACCTCGGGGTCTGCCGGGGAGCTGTTTTTT.

This clonotype has a handful of counts. The chain joins TRBV19 to TRBJ2-7; 10 positions agree with TRBD2. With 2 bases clipped from V and 1 base from J, the junction kept 2 bases outside the gene matches. Germline V lookup: CDR1 LNHDA, CDR2 SQIVND (reference sequence). The CDR3 totals 15 residues. The CDR3 protein is CASSITSGASYEQYV. The CDR3 DNA follows: TGTGCCAGTAGTATAACTAGCGGGGCTTCCTACGAGCAGTACGTC.

This clonotype was recorded many times. The chain is built from TRBV29-1 and TRBJ2-5; D not certain. V shed 6 bases and J shed 5 bases, with 13 bases lying between them. Germline CDR1 SQVTM, CDR2 ANQGSEA. The CDR3 length is 12 residues. This CDR3 is CSVAPASETQYF. The CDR3 coding sequence is TGCAGCGTCGCTCCTGCTTCGGAGACCCAGTACTTC.

This clonotype has at least ten counts. The genes are TRBV5-1 and TRBJ1-2; 8 nucleotides align to TRBD1. In germline, CDR1 is SGHRS, CDR2 YFSETQ. With V trimmed by 0 bases and J by 2 bases, 6 bases remained unmatched. The CDR3 runs to 16 residues. CDR3 coding DNA: TGCGCCAGCAGCTTGGGAACAGGGGGGTCCAACTATGGCTACACCTTC. Translated, it gives CASSLGTGGSNYGYTF.

This clonotype was detected many times. The chain links TRBV20-1 to TRBJ2-7; D tentatively reads TRBD1 or TRBD2 (5 bases each). V was clipped by 5 bases and J by 3 bases, with 17 bases between them. This CDR3 spans 14 amino acids. Germline CDR1 DFQATT, CDR2 SNEGSKA (reference sequence). The CDR3 loop reads CSAVPVGRDYEQYV. DNA of the CDR3: TGCAGTGCTGTGCCGGTGGGACGGGACTACGAGCAGTACGTC.

This rearrangement joins TRBV4-1 to TRBJ1-2; tentative D call: TRBD1 (6 bases). This CDR3 is built from 14 residues. CDR1 MGHRA and CDR2 YSYEKL come from the germline V gene. With 4 bases removed from V and 5 bases from J, the gap between germline ends came to 14 bases. DNA for the CDR3: TGCGCCAGCAGCCCATCGACAGGACCTTATGGCTACACCTTC. This sequence encodes CASSPSTGPYGYTF.

This clonotype occurred many times. The genes are TRBV29-1 and TRBJ1-1; 8 nucleotides line up with TRBD1. After removal of 5 bases from V and 0 bases from J, the junction contained 8 bases not matched to a gene. Germline CDR1 and CDR2: SQVTM and ANQGSEA. The CDR3 covers 15 residues. CDR3 DNA: TGCAGCGTTAACCGGGACAGGAGCATGAACACTGAAGCTTTCTTT. Amino acid sequence: CSVNRDRSMNTEAFF. The complete variable domain, with remaining parts taken from reference TRBV29-1 and TRBJ1-1, reads SAVISQKPSRDICQRGTSLTIQCQVDSQVTMMFWYRQQPGQSLTLIATANQGSEATYESGFVIDKFPISRPNLTFSTLTVSNMSPEDSSIYLCSVNRDRSMNTEAFFGQGTRLTVV.

The table lists this clonotype with many counts. V and J are TRBV12-3 or TRBV12-4 and TRBJ1-2; weak D call: TRBD1 (6 bases). The V gene lost 6 bases and the J gene lost 3 bases, with 11 bases spanning the gap. There are 13 residues in the CDR3. In nucleotides, the CDR3 is TGTGCCAGCAGGCCTACAGGGTACTATGGCTACACCTTC. As protein: CASRPTGYYGYTF.

This clonotype was observed a handful of times. The chain recombines TRBV5-1 with TRBJ2-1; TRBD2 agrees at 9 bases. Germline CDR1 and CDR2: SGHRS and YFSETQ. This CDR3 is built from 16 residues. With 0 bases clipped from V and 4 bases from J, the junction kept 5 bases outside the gene matches. CDR3 loop: CASSLEGSGGYNEQFF. In nucleotides, the CDR3 is TGCGCCAGCAGCTTGGAGGGTAGCGGGGGATACAATGAGCAGTTCTTC.

This clonotype has ten or more counts. This chain uses TRBV6-5 with TRBJ2-7, with a possible D match to TRBD2 (6 bases). Germline CDR1 is MNHEY and CDR2 is SVGAGI. Between the trimmed V and J ends, which lost 1 base and 0 bases, there was a span of 10 bases. CDR3 length: 15 residues. DNA of the CDR3: TGTGCCAGCAGTTACTACGGGGGACGCTCCTACGAGCAGTACTTC. Protein sequence: CASSYYGGRSYEQYF.

V and J are TRBV12-3 or TRBV12-4 and TRBJ1-1; 7 nucleotides agree with TRBD1. The J segment lost 1 base and the V segment lost 6 bases, leaving 8 bases of the junction unmatched. CDR3 length: 15 amino acids. The CDR3 region is CASRTEQGRNTEAFF. The CDR3 nucleotides read TGTGCCAGCAGGACAGAACAGGGGCGGAACACTGAAGCTTTCTTT.

This clonotype was counted at least ten times. The chain uses TRBV7-2 and TRBJ2-5, with TRBD1 identical over 8 bases. Germline assignment: CDR1 SGHTA and CDR2 FQGNSA. Unmatched junction bases numbered 7, after V lost 5 bases and J lost 5 bases. The CDR3 length is 14 residues. CDR3 sequence reads: CASSRTGGPETQYF. The CDR3 bases are TGTGCCAGCAGCCGAACAGGGGGACCGGAGACCCAGTACTTC.

This clonotype was picked up a small number of times. The rearrangement links TRBV6-2 or TRBV6-3 to TRBJ1-2; D ambiguous. Germline CDR1 is MNHEY and CDR2 is SVGEGT. The CDR3 is 12 residues long. Trimming left V 8 bases short and J 4 bases short, with 11 bases between. The CDR3: CASESRGYGYTF. In nucleotides, the CDR3 is TGTGCCAGCGAGTCGCGCGGCTATGGCTACACCTTC.

This clonotype was counted at least ten times. The chain joins TRBV21-1 to TRBJ2-7; no check of the table's D call, TRBD2, against the DNA was made. TRBV21-1 is a known pseudogene. This CDR3 comprises 19 residues. The CDR3 loop is CASSKMISHRAPSFYEQYV. Written as DNA, the CDR3 is TGTGCCAGCAGCAAAATGATTTCCCACAGGGCCCCAAGTTTCTACGAGCAGTACGTC.

This clonotype has a count of ten or more. V usage is TRBV7-2 and J usage is TRBJ2-1; 9 positions match TRBD2. Germline V gene lookup returns CDR1 SGHTA and CDR2 FQGNSA. The J segment lost 6 bases and the V segment lost 1 base, leaving 4 bases of the junction unmatched. This CDR3 comprises 15 residues. This CDR3 is CASSLERGAINEQFF. As DNA, the CDR3 is TGTGCCAGCAGCTTAGAGCGGGGGGCCATCAATGAGCAGTTCTTC.

This clonotype was counted between two and nine times. The chain is built from TRBV27 and TRBJ1-1; 10 bases are a match to TRBD1. The V gene end was trimmed by 5 bases and the J gene end by 9 bases; junction bases not matched to a gene: 9. Per germline, CDR1 MNHEY and CDR2 SMNVEV (reference sequence). The CDR3 is 14 amino acids. The CDR3 DNA reads as TGTGCCAGCAGTGCCGCCGGGACAGGGGAGAAAGCTTTCTTT. Translating gives CASSAAGTGEKAFF.

This clonotype was counted only a few times. This chain connects TRBV29-1 to TRBJ1-1; D perhaps matches TRBD1 (5 bases). Germline V gene data show CDR1 as SQVTM and CDR2 as ANQGSEA. This CDR3 has 15 amino acids. Trimming removed 6 bases at V and 2 bases at J, with 19 bases between. This chain's CDR3 is CSVSGTHRGNTEAFF. The CDR3 coding sequence is TGCAGCGTCTCCGGGACCCATAGGGGCAACACTGAAGCTTTCTTT.

In its sample, this clonotype was seen many times. The rearrangement joins TRBV6-6 to TRBJ2-2; D gene unclear. This CDR3 spans 15 amino acids. Germline-derived CDR1 and CDR2 are MNHNY and SVGAGI (reference sequence). The V end lost 4 bases, the J end lost 3 bases, and 12 bases lay between the germline ends. CDR3 loop: CASSLYRTDTGELFF. The CDR3 nucleotides are TGTGCCAGCAGTTTATACCGGACGGACACCGGGGAGCTGTTTTTT.

This clonotype has at least ten counts. The J gene is TRBJ2-2, the V gene TRBV3-1, with D unclear. There are 14 residues in the CDR3. V was cut by 1 base and J by 6 bases, with 9 bases left in between. Germline V gene sequence: CDR1 LGHDT, CDR2 YNNKEL (reference sequence). CDR3 coding DNA: TGTGCCAGCAGCCAAGCTAGAGCAGCCGGGGAGCTGTTTTTT. Translation: CASSQARAAGELFF.

Only a few counts were recorded for this clonotype. CDR3 bases: TGCGCCAGCAGCCAAGCAGAGTGGGCAAACACCGGGGAGCTGTTTTTT. Encoded protein: CASSQAEWANTGELFF. The rearrangement joins TRBV4-1 to TRBJ2-2; D not resolved. Germline CDR1 and CDR2: MGHRA and YSYEKL. The CDR3 has 16 residues. The V end lost 1 base, the J end lost 2 bases, and 11 bases lay between the germline ends.

The sample holds many counts of this clonotype. V is TRBV4-2 and J is TRBJ2-1; 10 nucleotides line up with TRBD2. V lost 4 bases and J lost 4; bases outside the gene matches: 4. Germline loops: CDR1 LGHNA, CDR2 YNFKEQ. The CDR3 consists of 15 residues. This chain's CDR3 is CASSPEAGGYNEQFF. The CDR3, as DNA: TGTGCCAGCAGCCCCGAAGCGGGGGGGTACAATGAGCAGTTCTTC.

There are many counts of this clonotype. The rearrangement uses TRBV5-1 and TRBJ1-2; D is possibly TRBD1 (5 bases). V was shortened by 4 bases and J by 4 bases, with 11 bases between the two germline ends. CDR1 is SGHRS and CDR2 is YFSETQ in the germline V gene. The CDR3 loop spans 13 amino acids. CDR3 DNA sequence: TGCGCCAGCAGCCACCGGGACGGCTATGGCTACACCTTC. Translating gives CASSHRDGYGYTF.

This chain joins TRBV7-2 and TRBJ2-6; a possible D gene is TRBD1 (5 bases). The CDR3 is 18 amino acids. Germline assignment: CDR1 SGHTA and CDR2 FQGNSA. V lost 5 bases and J lost 1, with 18 bases in between. CDR3 residues: CASSARKRGRSGANVLTF. Written as DNA, the CDR3 is TGTGCCAGCAGCGCCCGAAAAAGGGGCCGATCTGGGGCCAACGTCCTGACTTTC.